This entry describes one TCR beta chain. CDR1 and CDR2 (germline): SGHRS, YFSETQ. The CDR3 extends over 16 amino acids. V lost 4 bases and J lost 1; bases outside the gene matches: 5. This sample stems from a study of blood T cell repertoires in COVID-19. Participants were aged 18 to 89 years, lived in under 30 US areas, and enrolled virtually. Profiling relied on immunoSEQ multiplex PCR, and the TCRdb table lists in-frame clones only, not all of them. The table includes 150,000 or so clones, roughly 87% detected once. Sequencing was done on a sample of PBMCs or T cells enriched from blood (not recorded which). The chain is built from TRBV5-1 and TRBJ2-1; 10 bases are shared with TRBD2. This clonotype was sampled from a woman between 40 and 50 years old who had been exposed to COVID-19. The CDR3 reads CASSRLAGVSYNEQFF. The CDR3 coding sequence is TGCGCCAGCAGCCGTCTAGCGGGGGTTTCCTACAATGAGCAGTTCTTC.